These 31 T cell receptor beta chains originate from one sample sequenced in a study of early T cells in non-severe SARS-CoV-2 infection. TCRdb fed the 5' RACE reads into MiXCR, producing one record per CDR3 protein. The table has approximately 100,000 distinct CDR3 sequences, 9.5% to 12% seen once. The sample consisted of whole blood. Receptors were obtained from an adult who was a healthcare worker with PCR-confirmed SARS-CoV-2 infection or an uninfected control (not recorded which).

This clonotype was observed a few times. CDR3 sequence reads: CSASSGSTDTQYF. The CDR3 DNA reads TGCAGTGCTAGCTCCGGTAGCACAGATACGCAGTATTTT. This chain joins TRBV20-1 and TRBJ2-3; D not resolved. Germline CDR1 reads DFQATT; CDR2 reads SNEGSKA (reference sequence). V dropped 3 bases and J dropped 0 bases, with 7 bases sitting between them. This CDR3 spans 13 amino acids.

This clonotype was seen a handful of times. The chain has TRBV5-1 and TRBJ2-2; no reliable D call. Trimming cost V 0 bases and J 3 bases, with 12 bases left between them. CDR1 and CDR2 (germline): SGHRS, YFSETQ. The CDR3 runs to 16 residues. The chain's CDR3 is CASSLALDGDTGELFF. CDR3 in DNA: TGCGCCAGCAGCTTGGCCCTGGACGGTGACACCGGGGAGCTGTTTTTT.

As concerns this clonotype: A read error is possible here, since a much larger clone lies one base away. This chain links TRBV20-1 with TRBJ2-1; D ambiguous. Trimming shortened V by 1 base and J by 0 bases, and 16 bases separated the two germline ends. Germline CDR1 is DFQATT and CDR2 is SNEGSKA (reference sequence). The CDR3 covers 17 residues. The CDR3 reads CSARGLKINSSYNEQFF. The DNA for the CDR3 is TGCAGTGCTAGAGGGCTGAAGATTAACAGCTCCTACAATGAGCAGTTCTTC.

The table lists this clonotype with a few counts. The chain employs TRBV20-1 and TRBJ2-7; D is possibly TRBD1 (6 bases). Deletions cut 1 base from V and 2 bases from J, with 12 bases between. This CDR3 is 14 amino acids long. Germline V gives CDR1 DFQATT, CDR2 SNEGSKA (reference sequence). The CDR3 coding sequence is TGCAGTGCTAGAGGCAGGGGCCCGGCCTACGAGCAGTACTTC. Protein product: CSARGRGPAYEQYF.

This clonotype showed up just a few times. The chain uses TRBV28 and TRBJ2-3; either TRBD1 or TRBD2 may supply D (7 bases each). The V gene lost 3 bases and the J gene lost 1 base, with 11 bases spanning the gap. Germline V gene sequence: CDR1 MDHEN, CDR2 SYDVKM. The CDR3 sequence is 15 residues long. CDR3 DNA sequence: TGTGCCAGCAGTTTGAGCGGGACAGGCACAGATACGCAGTATTTT. Translation: CASSLSGTGTDTQYF.

The rearrangement links TRBV6-4 to TRBJ2-3; no reliable D call. Germline values: CDR1 MRHNA, CDR2 SNTAGT. The CDR3 has 15 amino acids. V lost 0 bases, J lost 2 bases, and 9 bases lay in between. The CDR3 is CASSDSTGFTDTQYF. The CDR3 nucleotides are TGTGCCAGCAGTGACTCGACCGGATTCACAGATACGCAGTATTTT.

About this clonotype: The junction and the germline gene differ at one end; a read error may be behind it. The rearrangement uses TRBV28 and TRBJ2-4, with D perhaps TRBD2 (6 bases). This CDR3 contains 15 residues. CDR1 and CDR2 from the germline V gene are MDHEN and SYDVKM. The CDR3 sequence: CVSRHNELAKNIHYF. Written as DNA, the CDR3 is TGTGTCAGCAGGCACAATGAACTAGCCAAAAACATTCACTACTTC.

This clonotype was observed a handful of times. The V and J genes are TRBV6-1 and TRBJ2-3; tentative D call: TRBD2 (6 bases). Between the trimmed V and J ends, which lost 5 bases and 0 bases, there was a span of 9 bases. Germline V gene data show CDR1 as MNHNS and CDR2 as SASEGT. The CDR3 spans 14 residues. The CDR3 sequence: CASSWEASTDTQYF. The CDR3, as DNA: TGTGCCAGCAGTTGGGAGGCGAGCACAGATACGCAGTATTTT.

This clonotype showed up just a few times. The chain's CDR3 is CASSQVLAGGLYEQYF. DNA of the CDR3: TGCGCCAGCAGCCAGGTACTAGCGGGAGGGCTTTACGAGCAGTACTTC. This chain joins TRBV4-1 and TRBJ2-7; 13 bases align to TRBD2. The germline V gene encodes CDR1 MGHRA and CDR2 YSYEKL. After removal of 3 bases from V and 4 bases from J, the junction contained 6 bases not matched to a gene. The CDR3 consists of 16 residues.

This clonotype was counted a few times. This rearrangement joins TRBV6-6 to TRBJ1-1, with TRBD1 matching over 9 bases. The CDR3 is 15 amino acids. Trimming cost V 6 bases and J 7 bases; bases outside gene matches: 12. CDR1 is MNHNY and CDR2 is SVGAGI in the germline V gene (reference sequence). The CDR3 loop is CASRLDGTGKGEAFF. CDR3 coding DNA: TGTGCCAGCAGGCTCGATGGGACAGGGAAGGGTGAAGCTTTCTTT.

This clonotype was observed at least ten times. The genes are TRBV6-5 and TRBJ2-1; no clear D. This CDR3 has 16 amino acids. V lost 3 bases and J lost 5, with 17 bases in between. Germline V gene sequence: CDR1 MNHEY, CDR2 SVGAGI. The CDR3 DNA reads TGTGCCAGCAGTTATACCGCACAACACCCAGACAATGAGCAGTTCTTC. Its translation is CASSYTAQHPDNEQFF.

This clonotype was picked up many times. This sequence joins TRBV6-6 and TRBJ1-3, with D possibly matching TRBD1 (5 bases). The CDR3 is made up of 16 amino acids. CDR1 is MNHNY and CDR2 is SVGAGI in the germline V gene (reference sequence). Trimming cost V 7 bases and J 0 bases, with 16 bases left between them. The CDR3 coding sequence is TGTGCCAGCACCCCGCGGGGCAAGGACTCTGGAAACACCATATATTTT. Its translation: CASTPRGKDSGNTIYF.

The V gene is TRBV4-2, the J gene TRBJ2-1; no clear D. The CDR3 runs to 16 residues. The ends were cut back, 0 bases at V and 0 bases at J, with 9 bases in the middle. Germline values: CDR1 LGHNA, CDR2 YNFKEQ. In DNA, the CDR3 is TGTGCCAGCAGCCAAGAGAACTTTATCTCCTACAATGAGCAGTTCTTC. It encodes CASSQENFISYNEQFF.

The CDR3 loop is CASSLRVKDSPLHF. The CDR3 nucleotides read TGTGCCAGCAGCTTAAGGGTTAAGGATTCACCCCTCCACTTT. The chain has TRBV7-3 and TRBJ1-6; D call uncertain. V gave up 1 base and J gave up 8 bases, with 9 bases separating them. The germline CDR1 and CDR2 sequences are SGHTA and FQGTGA. This CDR3 has 14 amino acids. Supplemented by reference TRBV7-3 and TRBJ1-6, the full variable domain reads GAGVSQTPSNKVTEKGKYVELRCDPISGHTALYWYRQSLGQGPEFLIYFQGTGAADDSGLPNDRFFAVRPEGSVSTLKIQRTERGDSAVYLCASSLRVKDSPLHFGNGTRLTVT.

This clonotype was counted only a few times. The rearrangement links TRBV6-1 to TRBJ2-1; 7 bases agree with TRBD2. The CDR3 is 14 residues long. The V and J ends lost 4 bases and 8 bases, in that order; junction bases with no gene match: 8. Germline V gene lookup returns CDR1 MNHNS and CDR2 SASEGT. The CDR3 sequence is CASSVTGGSDEQFF. The CDR3 region has the DNA TGTGCCAGCAGTGTAACCGGGGGGAGCGATGAGCAGTTCTTC.

The table lists this clonotype with a few counts. The chain is built from TRBV2 and TRBJ1-1; possibly TRBD1 for D (5 bases). The CDR3 is 14 residues long. The germline V gene encodes CDR1 SNHLY and CDR2 FYNNEI. Trimming removed 2 bases from V and 1 base from J, with 8 bases in between. CDR3 in DNA: TGTGCCAGCAGTGAACAGGGCAGGAACACTGAAGCTTTCTTT. It encodes CASSEQGRNTEAFF.

V gene TRBV28 combines with J gene TRBJ2-5; D remains ambiguous. The CDR3 spans 10 residues. Trimming stripped 5 bases from V and 7 bases from J, with 5 bases between. In germline, CDR1 is MDHEN, CDR2 SYDVKM. CDR3 amino acids: CASSRGTQYF. The CDR3 bases are TGTGCCAGCAGTCGAGGGACCCAGTACTTC.

This clonotype was seen only a few times. This chain uses TRBV6-6 with TRBJ2-6; no definite D call. CDR3 length: 15 amino acids. Germline CDR1 reads MNHNY; CDR2 reads SVGAGI (reference sequence). Trimming removed 5 bases from V and 4 bases from J, with 12 bases in between. CDR3 loop: CASSPQTTGANVLTF. The CDR3 DNA reads TGTGCCAGCAGTCCCCAAACTACCGGGGCCAACGTCCTGACTTTC.

J is TRBJ1-1 and V is TRBV29-1, with 7 bases that match TRBD1. Trimming took 7 bases from V and 1 from J; bases not matched to a gene: 6. The germline gives CDR1 SQVTM, CDR2 ANQGSEA. The CDR3 has 13 residues. CDR3 sequence (DNA): TGCAGCGGGAAGGACAGGCCGAACACTGAAGCTTTCTTT. Its translation: CSGKDRPNTEAFF. Based on the CDR3 plus reference TRBV29-1 and TRBJ1-1, the full variable domain is SAVISQKPSRDICQRGTSLTIQCQVDSQVTMMFWYRQQPGQSLTLIATANQGSEATYESGFVIDKFPISRPNLTFSTLTVSNMSPEDSSIYLCSGKDRPNTEAFFGQGTRLTVV.

This clonotype showed up many times. J is TRBJ2-1 and V is TRBV7-9; TRBD2 aligns across 14 bases. CDR1 is SEHNR, CDR2 FQNEAQ, per germline (reference sequence). V trimming: 6 bases; J trimming: 2 bases; junction bases outside the gene matches: 12. CDR3 length: 19 residues. Written as DNA, the CDR3 is TGTGCCAGCAGTCTAGGAGGACTAGCGGGGGGAATCACCTACAATGAGCAGTTCTTC. Protein: CASSLGGLAGGITYNEQFF.

This clonotype has just a few counts. V gene TRBV20-1 combines with J gene TRBJ2-2; no definite D call. Deletions cut 2 bases from V and 2 bases from J, with 6 bases between. Germline CDR1 is DFQATT and CDR2 is SNEGSKA (reference sequence). The CDR3 runs to 13 residues. CDR3 DNA sequence: TGCAGTGCTAGACCCTCCAACACCGGGGAGCTGTTTTTT. Translated, it gives CSARPSNTGELFF.

The sample holds a few counts of this clonotype. The chain combines TRBV25-1 with TRBJ2-3; 7 bases map to TRBD1. The CDR3 covers 14 residues. Trimming took 4 bases from V and 5 from J; bases not matched to a gene: 6. The germline V gene encodes CDR1 MGHDK and CDR2 SYGVNS. Here the CDR3 DNA reads TGTGCCAGCAGTGCCCGATCAGGGGGAGATACGCAGTATTTT. Residues: CASSARSGGDTQYF. The variable domain in full, with the rest retrieved from reference TRBV25-1 and TRBJ2-3, is EADIYQTPRYLVIGTGKKITLECSQTMGHDKMYWYQQDPGMELHLIHYSYGVNSTEKGDLSSESTVSRIRTEHFPLTLESARPSHTSQYLCASSARSGGDTQYFGPGTRLTVL.

This clonotype was observed at least ten times. This rearrangement joins TRBV6-1 to TRBJ2-3; TRBD1 agrees at 7 bases. Germline trimming cut 4 bases from V and 1 base from J; bases unmatched to any gene: 11. The CDR3 runs 17 residues. The germline V gene has CDR1 MNHNS and CDR2 SASEGT. The CDR3 DNA follows: TGTGCCAGCAGTGCCTGGACAGGTCGCGTCCGCACAGATACGCAGTATTTT. Protein sequence: CASSAWTGRVRTDTQYF.

This clonotype occurred a few times. This chain joins TRBV2 and TRBJ2-1; 11 positions match TRBD2. CDR1 is SNHLY and CDR2 is FYNNEI in the germline V gene. Trimming took 4 bases from V and 8 from J; bases not matched to a gene: 13. CDR3 length: 17 residues. The CDR3 region is CASSVVLAGGQGDEQFF. The CDR3 coding sequence is TGTGCCAGCAGTGTCGTGTTAGCGGGAGGGCAGGGGGATGAGCAGTTCTTC.

The rearrangement uses TRBV7-9 and TRBJ2-2; 7 bases match TRBD2. Germline V CDR1 and CDR2: SEHNR, FQNEAQ (reference sequence). After removal of 8 bases from V and 7 bases from J, the junction contained 7 bases not matched to a gene. The CDR3 is made up of 13 amino acids. The CDR3 DNA sequence: TGTGCCAGCGGTCAGCGGGATGGCGGGGAGCTGTTTTTT. It encodes CASGQRDGGELFF.

V gene TRBV5-1 combines with J gene TRBJ2-4; a possible D gene is TRBD1 (5 bases). Germline values: CDR1 SGHRS, CDR2 YFSETQ. Trimming removed 5 bases from V and 7 bases from J, with 19 bases in between. The CDR3 spans 15 residues. In DNA, the CDR3 is TGCGCCAGCAGGCAAATCGGGCAGCCAGGGAACATTCAGTACTTC. Amino acid sequence: CASRQIGQPGNIQYF. Looking up the rest from reference TRBV5-1 and TRBJ2-4 gives the full variable domain: KAGVTQTPRYLIKTRGQQVTLSCSPISGHRSVSWYQQTPGQGLQFLFEYFSETQRNKGNFPGRFSGRQFSNSRSEMNVSTLELGDSALYLCASRQIGQPGNIQYFGAGTRLSVL.

This clonotype was seen ten or more times. The chain couples TRBV15 to TRBJ2-2; TRBD1 matches at 7 bases. This CDR3 region has 16 residues. CDR1 is LNHNV and CDR2 is YYDKDF in the germline V gene (reference sequence). V was pared by 3 bases and J by 4 bases, with 8 bases of the junction left unmatched. The CDR3 protein is CATSRGSGTATGELFF. DNA for the CDR3: TGTGCCACCAGCAGGGGCTCCGGGACAGCCACCGGGGAGCTGTTTTTT.

The chain carries TRBV29-1 and TRBJ1-1, with 9 bases matching TRBD1. This CDR3 has 14 amino acids. The germline V gene has CDR1 SQVTM and CDR2 ANQGSEA. V shed 3 bases, J shed 0 bases, and the junction held 2 bases outside the gene matches. The CDR3: CSVEGQGVNTEAFF. CDR3 bases: TGCAGCGTTGAGGGACAGGGCGTGAACACTGAAGCTTTCTTT.

This clonotype appeared a few times. The chain links TRBV2 to TRBJ1-2; a possible D gene is TRBD1 (5 bases). The CDR3 has 14 amino acids. The germline V gene has CDR1 SNHLY and CDR2 FYNNEI. The germline V and J ends were trimmed by 4 bases and 4 bases, with 13 bases remaining between them. The DNA of the CDR3 is TGTGCCAGCAGTGGGGGCCTTTATACCTATGGCTACACCTTC. Translated, it gives CASSGGLYTYGYTF.

The chain joins TRBV7-2 to TRBJ1-6; a possible D gene is TRBD1 (6 bases). V was pared by 5 bases and J by 2 bases, with 16 bases between. Germline V CDR1 and CDR2: SGHTA, FQGNSA. The CDR3 runs 17 residues. In DNA form, the CDR3 reads TGTGCCAGCAGCCCCAGGTGGGGGGCAACCTATAATTCACCCCTCCACTTT. It is translated as CASSPRWGATYNSPLHF.

This clonotype was counted many times. The chain employs TRBV30 and TRBJ1-4, with 11 nucleotides matching TRBD1. Trimming at V came to 2 bases and at J to 7 bases, leaving 6 bases not matched to a gene. CDR3 length: 15 amino acids. The germline V gene encodes CDR1 GTSNPN and CDR2 SVGIG (reference sequence). For the CDR3, the DNA is TGTGCCTGGAGTATCCGAGGGACAGGGGGTGAAAAACTGTTTTTT. This encodes CAWSIRGTGGEKLFF.